This record concerns one TCR beta chain sequence. The CDR3 has 18 amino acids. Germline CDR1 SGHDN, CDR2 FVKESK. The V end was cut by 4 bases, the J end by 4 bases, with 25 bases between. This sample was included in a study of blood T cell repertoires in COVID-19. Study-level background: Researchers got acute and convalescent COVID-19 samples from the United States, Italy and Spain.

A Seattle source enrolled patients during active infection and followed them longitudinally. Some clones are missing from TCRdb's copy, which holds only in-frame ones; the method was immunoSEQ multiplex PCR. The sample gives some 290,000 clones, approximately 87% of which show up once; approximately 12% is in the top ten. This chain connects TRBV14 to TRBJ1-2; tentative D call: TRBD1 (6 bases). Sequenced sample: peripheral blood. The TCR was taken from a woman younger than 45 with COVID-19, enrolled during active disease. The CDR3 loop is CASSRVGRGILPVYGYTF. In nucleotides, the CDR3 is TGTGCCAGCAGCCGCGTGGGCAGGGGCATACTCCCTGTCTATGGCTACACCTTC.